This T cell receptor beta chain was sequenced for a study of OX40 agonist ivuxolimab in advanced cancers. Whole-study findings and limits: The study did not work out the antigen specificity of the expanded peripheral T cells.

Germline V lookup: CDR1 LNHDA, CDR2 SQIVND (reference sequence). The V segment lost 8 bases and the J segment 7 bases; nucleotides outside the gene matches: 7. The CDR3 consists of 12 residues. Sequencing used immunoSEQ multiplex PCR; TCRdb keeps in-frame clones, though not all of them. The table has approximately 49,000 clones, around 84% seen once. Collection of blood occurred at baseline, at cycle 4 day 1, and at cycle 7 day 1. Comment on this clone: The target antigen is unknown.

The sequence derives from an adult with an advanced solid tumor such as melanoma, head and neck, liver or kidney cancer. The sample in question was CD4+ or CD8+ T cells sorted from blood, obtained in a trial of the OX40 agonist ivuxolimab. The gene calls are TRBV19 and TRBJ1-2, with TRBD1 matching over 7 bases. The CDR3 spells CASHGTEAGYTF. As DNA, the CDR3 is TGTGCCAGTCACGGGACAGAGGCTGGCTACACCTTC. The full variable domain, its missing parts supplied by reference TRBV19 and TRBJ1-2, is DGGITQSPKYLFRKEGQNVTLSCEQNLNHDAMYWYRQDPGQGLRLIYYSQIVNDFQKGDIAEGYSVSREKKESFPLTVTSAQKNPTAFYLCASHGTEAGYTFGSGTRLTVV.